This T cell receptor (beta chain) was retrieved from a study of CD8+ T cells in alopecia areata (dated 2018 in TCRdb). Concerning the study at large: In both human patients and the C3H/HeJ mouse model, the study applied high-throughput TCRbeta sequencing to look at T cell clonal expansion in alopecia areata. On the human side, TCRbeta sequencing was run on scalp tissue and on sorted CD4+ and CD8+ peripheral blood T cells from healthy controls and from alopecia areata patients with either patchy or totalis/universalis disease. RNA was obtained with the PAXgene miRNA kit for fixed scalp, the miRNeasy kit for PBMCs, and the RNeasy kit for mouse skin. TCRbeta CDR3 regions were amplified by immunoSEQ multiplex PCR with 35 Vbeta forward and 13 Jbeta reverse primers. Clonality in the scalp was compared among normal scalp (n=4), patchy alopecia areata scalp (n=8), and alopecia totalis/universalis scalp (n=8).

The germline V gene encodes CDR1 SGHRS and CDR2 YFSETQ. The junction carries 7 bases between V and J, which are trimmed by 0 bases and 4 bases respectively. Counted from cysteine to phenylalanine, this CDR3 has 13 amino acids. The read is trimmed to its CDR3 DNA, 39 bases read in frame from base 1. Of note for this clone: Its recognized antigen is unknown. No qualities accompany the bases; no much larger clone lies one base away.

Libraries came from the immunoSEQ multiplex PCR assay. RNA was extracted from all samples and reverse transcribed into cDNA, which served as template for TCR sequencing. First-strand cDNA was synthesized using SuperScript III with a 2:1 mix of oligo-dT and random hexamers. A synthetic immune receptor repertoire was used to measure amplification bias, and any remaining bias was corrected computationally. In the original analysis: Raw reads were preprocessed to remove errors, and CDR3 was defined according to IMGT conventions as the region from the conserved cysteine to phenylalanine. Clonality was calculated as 1 minus Shannon entropy normalized by log2 of the number of productive unique TCRs. Scalp TCRbeta sequences were cross-referenced with sorted blood CD4 and CD8 repertoires so that the CD4 or CD8 identity of scalp clones could be inferred. The clones in this table, taken by TCRdb from immuneACCESS, are in-frame only. Not every clone is retained; where verified, under half of the shortfall comes from an unresolved V gene, and the cause of the rest is unknown. That table is the source of V, J and clone size, and D and trimming were worked out from the DNA. Here the sample has 50,000 to 80,000 clones; 44% occur a single time. The ten largest clones represent just over 50% of the sample.

Lesional scalp punch biopsies and peripheral blood were obtained from alopecia areata patients. PBMCs were isolated by density centrifugation and stained for CD3, CD4 and CD8, and CD4+ and CD8+ T cells were sorted on a FACSAria. Untreated alopecia areata patients were recruited as part of a multicenter biomarker study. Blood CD8+ T cells from about 5 biomarker-study patients were further sorted into NKG2D-low and NKG2D-high fractions. What the authors observed across the whole study: Compared with mice, TCR sequences shared between patients were less clear, possibly partly because of HLA diversity across the patient population. Lesional scalp, especially in alopecia totalis/universalis, showed higher clonality and more expanded CD8+ clones than normal scalp, suggesting antigenic drive. Unlike mouse skin, which is dominated by gammadelta T cells, normal human skin has resident alphabeta T cells that are also sequenced, and this complicates analysis of the scalp TCR repertoire.

The chain employs TRBV5-1 and TRBJ1-1, with the D gene not clear enough to name. The source material was NKG2D-low CD8+ T cells sorted from blood. Sample cell subset or site, as interpreted from the label and publication: sorted CD8+ NKG2D-low blood T cells. The clonotype originates from a human donor with alopecia areata. The CDR3 reads as follows: CASSLEEFTEAFF. The bases are TGCGCCAGCAGCTTGGAGGAGTTCACTGAAGCTTTCTTT.